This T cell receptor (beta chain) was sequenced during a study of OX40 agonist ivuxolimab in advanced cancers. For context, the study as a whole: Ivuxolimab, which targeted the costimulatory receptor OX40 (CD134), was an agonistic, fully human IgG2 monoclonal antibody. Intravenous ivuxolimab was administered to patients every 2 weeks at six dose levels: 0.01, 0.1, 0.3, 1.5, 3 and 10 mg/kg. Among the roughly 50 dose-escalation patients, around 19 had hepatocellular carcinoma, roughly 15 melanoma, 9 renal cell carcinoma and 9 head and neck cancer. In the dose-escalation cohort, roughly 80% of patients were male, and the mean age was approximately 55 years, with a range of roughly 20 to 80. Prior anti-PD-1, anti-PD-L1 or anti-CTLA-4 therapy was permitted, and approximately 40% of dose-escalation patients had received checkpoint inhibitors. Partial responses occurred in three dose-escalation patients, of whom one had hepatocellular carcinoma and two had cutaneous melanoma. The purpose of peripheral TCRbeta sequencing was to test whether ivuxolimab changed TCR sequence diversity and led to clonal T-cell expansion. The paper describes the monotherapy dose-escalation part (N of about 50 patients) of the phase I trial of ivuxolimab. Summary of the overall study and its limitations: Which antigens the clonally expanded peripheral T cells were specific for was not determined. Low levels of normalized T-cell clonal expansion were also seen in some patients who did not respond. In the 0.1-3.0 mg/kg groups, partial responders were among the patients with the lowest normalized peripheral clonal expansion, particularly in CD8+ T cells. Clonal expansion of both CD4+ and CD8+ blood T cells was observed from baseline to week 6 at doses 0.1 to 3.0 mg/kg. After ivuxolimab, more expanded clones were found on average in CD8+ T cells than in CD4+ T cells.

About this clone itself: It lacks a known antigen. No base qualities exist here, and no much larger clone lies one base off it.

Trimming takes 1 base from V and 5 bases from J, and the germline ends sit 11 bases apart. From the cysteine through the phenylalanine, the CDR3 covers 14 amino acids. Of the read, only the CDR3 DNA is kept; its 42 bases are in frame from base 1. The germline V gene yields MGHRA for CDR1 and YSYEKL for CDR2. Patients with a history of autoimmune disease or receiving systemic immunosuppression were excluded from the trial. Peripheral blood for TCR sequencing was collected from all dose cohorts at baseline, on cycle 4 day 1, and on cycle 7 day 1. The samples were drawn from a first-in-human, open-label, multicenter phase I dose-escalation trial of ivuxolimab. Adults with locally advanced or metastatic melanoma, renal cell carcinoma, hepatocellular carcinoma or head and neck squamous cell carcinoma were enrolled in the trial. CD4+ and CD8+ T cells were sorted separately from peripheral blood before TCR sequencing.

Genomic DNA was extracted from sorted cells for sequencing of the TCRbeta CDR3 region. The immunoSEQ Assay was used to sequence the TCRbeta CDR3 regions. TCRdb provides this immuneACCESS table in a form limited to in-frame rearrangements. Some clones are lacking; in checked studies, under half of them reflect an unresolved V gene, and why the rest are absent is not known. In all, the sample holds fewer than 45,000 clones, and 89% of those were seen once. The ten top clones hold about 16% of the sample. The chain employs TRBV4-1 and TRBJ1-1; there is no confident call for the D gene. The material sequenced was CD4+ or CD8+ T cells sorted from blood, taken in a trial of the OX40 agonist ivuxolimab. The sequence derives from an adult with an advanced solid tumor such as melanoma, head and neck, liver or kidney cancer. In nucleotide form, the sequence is TGCGCCAGCAGCCAAGGCGCGGCCGGGACTGAAGCTTTCTTT. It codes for CASSQGAAGTEAFF.